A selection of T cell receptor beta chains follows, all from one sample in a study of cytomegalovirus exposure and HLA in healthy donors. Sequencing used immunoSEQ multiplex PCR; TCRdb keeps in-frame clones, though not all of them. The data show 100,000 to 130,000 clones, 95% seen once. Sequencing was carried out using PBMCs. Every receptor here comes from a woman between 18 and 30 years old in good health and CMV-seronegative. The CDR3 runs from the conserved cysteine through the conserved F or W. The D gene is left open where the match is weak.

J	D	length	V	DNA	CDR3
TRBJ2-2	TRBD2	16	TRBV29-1	TGCAGCGCCCGGAGAAAGCGGGGGGCAGGCACCGGGGAGCTGTTTTTT	CSARRKRGAGTGELFF
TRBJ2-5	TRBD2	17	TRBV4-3	TGCGCCAGCAGCCAAGATCTCGGTAGCGGGGCCCAAGAGACCCAGTACTTC	CASSQDLGSGAQETQYF
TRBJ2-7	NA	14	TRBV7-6	TGTGCCAGCAGCTTAGCGGGCAGCTCCTACGAGCAGTACTTC	CASSLAGSSYEQYF
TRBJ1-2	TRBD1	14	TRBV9	TGTGCCAGCAGCGGGACAGGAGGGAACTATGGCTACACCTTC	CASSGTGGNYGYTF
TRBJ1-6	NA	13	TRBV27	TGTGCCAGCAGTTTCCTATATAATTCACCCCTCCACTTT	CASSFLYNSPLHF
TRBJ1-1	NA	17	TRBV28	TGTGCCAGCAGGCCCTTACAGGCGATGGGTATGAACACTGAAGCTTTCTTT	CASRPLQAMGMNTEAFF
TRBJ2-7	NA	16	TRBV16	TGTGCCAGCAGCCTTAACCCTCGGGGTAGGGACTACGAGCAGTACTTC	CASSLNPRGRDYEQYF
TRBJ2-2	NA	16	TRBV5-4	TGTGCCAGCAGCTTGGCCCGGGACTCCAACACCGGGGAGCTGTTTTTT	CASSLARDSNTGELFF
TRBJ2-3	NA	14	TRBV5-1	TGCGCCCCAATTACCCCACGCGGCACAGATACGCAGTATTTT	CAPITPRGTDTQYF
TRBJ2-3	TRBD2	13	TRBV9	TGTGCCAGCAGCGGTACTAGCGTGGATACGCAGTATTTT	CASSGTSVDTQYF